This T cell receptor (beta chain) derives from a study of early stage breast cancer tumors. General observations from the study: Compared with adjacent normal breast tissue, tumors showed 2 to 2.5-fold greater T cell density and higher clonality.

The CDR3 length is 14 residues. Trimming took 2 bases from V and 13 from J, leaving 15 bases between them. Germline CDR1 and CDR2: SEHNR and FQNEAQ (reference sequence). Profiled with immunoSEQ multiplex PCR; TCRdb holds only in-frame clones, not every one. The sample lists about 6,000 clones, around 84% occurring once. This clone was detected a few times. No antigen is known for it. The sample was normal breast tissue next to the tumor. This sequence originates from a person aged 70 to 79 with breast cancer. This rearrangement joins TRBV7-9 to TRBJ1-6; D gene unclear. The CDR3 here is CASSLNSAGMPLHF. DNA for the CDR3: TGTGCCAGCAGCTTAAACTCAGCGGGTATGCCCCTCCACTTT.